The rows below give T cell receptor beta chains drawn from one sample of a study of patients and donors after allogeneic stem cell transplantation. TCRdb analysed the RT-PCR reads with MiXCR anew, one entry per CDR3 protein. The sample holds about a million distinct CDR3 sequences, over 15% seen once. Specimen: blood, either unsorted or a sorted T cell fraction (not recorded which). The receptors shown here come from a human donor who was either an allogeneic HSCT recipient or a stem cell or donor lymphocyte infusion donor (not recorded which). It is not recorded whose cells these are; they may come from a transplant donor. Both conserved end residues are part of each CDR3. The D gene is left open where the match is weak. Clone size appears in some rows only: once, few, many, or a class for an expanded clone.

v_gene	len	j_gene	abundance	d_gene	CDR3nt	CDR3aa
TRBV28	13	TRBJ2-7	.	.	TGTGCCAGCAGTTTCACGCGTTACTACGAGCAGTACTTC	CASSFTRYYEQYF
TRBV7-2	15	TRBJ2-5	.	.	TGTGCCAGCAGCTTTGATGGGGCTGCACAAGAGACCCAGTACTTC	CASSFDGAAQETQYF
TRBV25-1	13	TRBJ1-2	few	.	TGTGCCAGCAGTCCGAGGTCATCTAGCGGCTACACCTTC	CASSPRSSSGYTF
TRBV5-1	14	TRBJ2-7	few	TRBD1	TGCGCCAGCAGCCCTGGGGACAGAATTTACGAGCAGTACTTC	CASSPGDRIYEQYF
TRBV12-3/TRBV12-4	14	TRBJ2-1	.	.	TGTGCCAGCAGTTCCGGGACACCAGGAAATGAGCAGTTCTTC	CASSSGTPGNEQFF
TRBV29-1	11	TRBJ2-1	few	.	TGCAGCGTTGTTCGAGCGGGCGAGCAGTTCTTC	CSVVRAGEQFF
TRBV4-1	16	TRBJ2-1	many	TRBD1	TGCGCCAGCAGCCAATACGACAGGGGGTCCTACAATGAGCAGTTCTTC	CASSQYDRGSYNEQFF
TRBV20-1	14	TRBJ2-1	few	TRBD2	TGCAGTGCTCACTCGGGGGGGCCCTACAATGAGCAGTTCTTC	CSAHSGGPYNEQFF
TRBV20-1	15	TRBJ2-3	few	.	TGCAGTGCCCCCGTGGGAGGCCCCCTTTCAGATACGCAGTATTTT	CSAPVGGPLSDTQYF
TRBV24-1	15	TRBJ2-2	.	.	TGTGCCACCAGTGAGGCAGGGTTTGACACCGGGGAGCTGTTTTTT	CATSEAGFDTGELFF
TRBV10-2	13	TRBJ2-3	.	.	TGCGCCAGCAAGCGTGAGTCCACAGATACGCAGTATTTT	CASKRESTDTQYF
TRBV10-3	13	TRBJ2-7	.	TRBD1	TGTGCCATTCAGGGGGTGAGCTCCTACGAGCAGTACTTC	CAIQGVSSYEQYF
TRBV27	18	TRBJ2-3	.	TRBD2	TGTGCCAGCAGTTTTATACCTAGCGGAGCCCCTAGCACAGATACGCAGTATTTT	CASSFIPSGAPSTDTQYF
TRBV6-2/TRBV6-3	15	TRBJ2-5	.	.	TGTGCCAGCAGTCTGACCCGCCTAGAGGAGGAGACCCAGTACTTC	CASSLTRLEEETQYF
TRBV29-1	12	TRBJ1-1	few	.	TGCAGCGTCGAAAGGGGTATTGGTACGGCTTTCTTT	CSVERGIGTAFF
TRBV3-1	12	TRBJ1-3	.	.	TGTGCCAGCAGCCAAAGTGGAGACACCATATATTTT	CASSQSGDTIYF
TRBV9	13	TRBJ2-3	few	.	TGTGCCAGCAGCCCAGGGGTGAAAGATACGCAGTATTTT	CASSPGVKDTQYF
TRBV5-6	14	TRBJ1-1	few	.	TGTGCCAGCAGCTACCGGGCCGCGAACACTGAAGCTTTCTTT	CASSYRAANTEAFF
TRBV7-9	15	TRBJ2-1	many	TRBD1	TGTGCCAGCAGCTTTGGGACAGGGACCTACAATGAGCAGTTCTTC	CASSFGTGTYNEQFF
TRBV14	14	TRBJ1-2	.	.	TGTGCCAGCAGCCAGATGGGCTCCAACTATGGCTACACCTTC	CASSQMGSNYGYTF
TRBV12-3/TRBV12-4	16	TRBJ1-2	.	TRBD1	TGTGGCAGCAGTTCCGCACTGACAGGGTCTGGCTATGGCTACACCTTC	CGSSSALTGSGYGYTF
TRBV18	14	TRBJ2-7	few	.	TGTGCCAGCTCACCCCGGGGACCCACCTACGAGCAGTACTTC	CASSPRGPTYEQYF
TRBV24-1	20	TRBJ2-3	few	.	TGTGCCACCAGTGATTTTGTAGGACCTAATTTCAAATCCGCCACAGATACGCAGTATTTT	CATSDFVGPNFKSATDTQYF
TRBV4-2	15	TRBJ1-5	few	.	TGTGCCAGCAGCCGAAAACGAGGGTCGGATCAGCCCCAGCATTTT	CASSRKRGSDQPQHF
TRBV20-1	15	TRBJ2-1	.	.	TGCAGTGCCCACCCCGTTGAACATGTCTACAATGAGCAGTTCTTC	CSAHPVEHVYNEQFF
TRBV12-3/TRBV12-4	16	TRBJ1-1	many	.	TGTGCCAGCAGTTTCCCCCAGGGCAGGCAGAACACTGAAGCTTTCTTT	CASSFPQGRQNTEAFF
TRBV7-9	15	TRBJ2-5	.	.	TGTGCCAGCAGCTTTGCCTTGGCGAGGAGCGAGACCCAGTACTTC	CASSFALARSETQYF
TRBV6-5	17	TRBJ1-5	.	.	TGTGCCAGCAGTTACTCTACCGTCGGCGGATCCAATCAGCCCCAGCATTTT	CASSYSTVGGSNQPQHF
TRBV4-1	14	TRBJ2-7	few	TRBD2	TGCGCCAGCAGCCAACTAGGAGCGGGGTGGGAGCAGTACTTC	CASSQLGAGWEQYF
TRBV10-3	16	TRBJ2-2	.	.	TGTGCCATCAGGGCAAAGTCGGGAGAATTCACCGGGGAGCTGTTTTTT	CAIRAKSGEFTGELFF
TRBV12-3/TRBV12-4	14	TRBJ2-3	.	TRBD2	TGTGCCAGCAGCCGTAGCGGGTTCGCAGATACGCAGTATTTT	CASSRSGFADTQYF
TRBV5-1	14	TRBJ2-3	few	.	TGCGCCAGCAGCCCCGGACTAACCACAGATACGCAGTATTTT	CASSPGLTTDTQYF
TRBV5-1	14	TRBJ2-7	.	.	TGCGCCAGCAGCTTGGGTGAGAGGGCCTACGAGCAGTACTTC	CASSLGERAYEQYF
TRBV12-3/TRBV12-4	13	TRBJ2-5	.	TRBD1	TGTGCCAGCAGATACAGGGGGAAAGAGACCCAGTACTTC	CASRYRGKETQYF
TRBV12-3/TRBV12-4	13	TRBJ1-2	.	TRBD1	TGTGCCAGCAGTTTAGAACAGGGGAGTGGCTACACCTTC	CASSLEQGSGYTF
TRBV29-1	13	TRBJ2-5	.	.	TGCAGCGTTGGTGGGCTACAACAGGAGACCCAGTACTTC	CSVGGLQQETQYF
TRBV20-1	12	TRBJ1-5	.	.	TGCAGTGCTCAGGACTCTAATCAGCCCCAGCATTTT	CSAQDSNQPQHF
TRBV11-3	17	TRBJ2-7	.	.	TGTGCCAGCAGGGATCCCTGGCGGGCGTCGAACCCCTACGAGCAGTACTTC	CASRDPWRASNPYEQYF
TRBV2	12	TRBJ1-1	few	.	TGTGCCAGCAGTGAGGGTTTCACTGAAGCTTTCTTT	CASSEGFTEAFF
TRBV4-1	20	TRBJ2-4	once	.	TGCGCCAGCAGCCCTCTGTCATGGGTCTCCCTGGGAGCGCTCAAAAACATTCAGTACTTC	CASSPLSWVSLGALKNIQYF
TRBV12-3/TRBV12-4	13	TRBJ2-7	.	TRBD2	TGTGCCAGCGCGGGGGGCCGGAGTCCCGAGCAGTACTTC	CASAGGRSPEQYF
TRBV20-1	16	TRBJ1-5	once	TRBD1	TGCAGTGTGGAGGGGACAGGGATAGTAGGCAATCAGCCCCAGCATTTT	CSVEGTGIVGNQPQHF
TRBV12-3/TRBV12-4	15	TRBJ2-7	many	.	TGTGCCAGCAGTTTACTTCAGGGGAGCTTGGTCGAGCAGTACTTC	CASSLLQGSLVEQYF
TRBV29-1	14	TRBJ2-7	.	TRBD1	TGCAGCGTTGAGGCGACAGGGGGCATGTACGAGCAGTACTTC	CSVEATGGMYEQYF
TRBV7-9	15	TRBJ2-7	.	.	TGTGCCAGCAGCTTAACCTCGGGACTCAACTACGAGCAGTACTTC	CASSLTSGLNYEQYF
TRBV12-3/TRBV12-4	15	TRBJ2-7	few	.	TGTGCCAGCAGTTTACGCGGGGCCTCCCCCAACGAGCAGTACTTC	CASSLRGASPNEQYF
TRBV18	17	TRBJ1-1	few	TRBD1	TGTGCCAGCTCACCGGGACAGAAGAAGGCGACGGGCACTGAAGCTTTCTTT	CASSPGQKKATGTEAFF
TRBV6-1	13	TRBJ1-1	few	.	TGTGCCAGCAGCAGGGACACCCACACTGAAGCTTTCTTT	CASSRDTHTEAFF
TRBV20-1	13	TRBJ2-2	.	.	TGCAGTGCTAGAGTCGATAGCCCCGGGGAGCTGTTTTTT	CSARVDSPGELFF
TRBV7-3	16	TRBJ2-2	.	TRBD2	TGTGCCAGCAGCTTAAACGGGGGGGCGAACACCGGGGAGCTGGTTTTT	CASSLNGGANTGELVF
TRBV18	16	TRBJ1-5	.	.	TGTGCCAGCTCACCGAGTTCCTGGACAGCGAATCAGCCCCAGCATTTT	CASSPSSWTANQPQHF
TRBV5-5	15	TRBJ2-3	few	TRBD2	TGTGCCAGCAGCTTGTCTAGCGGGGTCACAGATACGCAGTATTTT	CASSLSSGVTDTQYF
TRBV18	16	TRBJ2-3	.	TRBD2	TGTGCCAGCTCACCTCCTGGACGGGCGGGGGCAGATACGCAGTATTTT	CASSPPGRAGADTQYF
TRBV11-2	16	TRBJ2-5	.	.	TGTGCCAGCAGCTTAGGGGCTCTCACGGGGAGGGAGACCCAGTACTTC	CASSLGALTGRETQYF
TRBV7-8	16	TRBJ2-3	many	TRBD1	TGTGCCAGCAGCTTAGCAGCAGGGGGCTGGGGGGATACGCAGTATTTT	CASSLAAGGWGDTQYF